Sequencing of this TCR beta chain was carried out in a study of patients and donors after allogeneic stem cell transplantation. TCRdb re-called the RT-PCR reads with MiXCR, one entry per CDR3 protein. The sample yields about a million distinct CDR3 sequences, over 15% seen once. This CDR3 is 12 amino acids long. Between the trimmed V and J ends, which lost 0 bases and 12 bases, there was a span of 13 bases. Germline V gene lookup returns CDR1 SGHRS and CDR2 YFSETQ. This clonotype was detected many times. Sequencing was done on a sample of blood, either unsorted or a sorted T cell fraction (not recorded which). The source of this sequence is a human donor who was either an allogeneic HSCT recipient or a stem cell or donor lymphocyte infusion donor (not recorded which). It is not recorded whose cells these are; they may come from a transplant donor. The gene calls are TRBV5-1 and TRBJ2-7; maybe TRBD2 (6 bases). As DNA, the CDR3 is TGCGCCAGCAGCTTGGGGAGGGACCGATCGTACTTC. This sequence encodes CASSLGRDRSYF.